The 22 T cell receptor beta chains below were found in one sample sequenced in a study of blood T cell repertoires in COVID-19. Clones were sequenced by immunoSEQ multiplex PCR, and TCRdb holds only the in-frame ones, with some missing. The top ten hold 1.9% of the sample, which has approximately 81,000 clones, roughly 91% seen once. Sequenced material: peripheral blood. These receptor sequences come from a woman aged 45-60 years in a cohort sampled during active COVID-19.

The V and J genes are TRBV25-1 and TRBJ1-2; D is unclear. The V gene's germline CDR1 is MGHDK and CDR2 SYGVNS. Trimming took off 7 bases at V and 4 bases at J, with 13 bases between the two ends. The length of the CDR3 is 13 residues. The DNA of the CDR3 is TGTGCCAGCAAAGCTTATAGAGGCTATGGCTACACCTTC. Translation: CASKAYRGYGYTF.

The V gene is TRBV3-1 (or the pseudogene TRBV3-2), the J gene TRBJ2-5; tentative D call: TRBD1 (5 bases). The CDR3 spans 15 residues. Germline V gives CDR1 LGHDT, CDR2 YNNKEL (reference sequence). V was pared by 3 bases and J by 4 bases, with 15 bases between. The CDR3 is CASSHLRASGETQYF. The CDR3 bases are TGTGCCAGCAGCCACCTCAGGGCGAGTGGAGAGACCCAGTACTTC.

The rearrangement joins TRBV6-5 to TRBJ2-3, with 10 nucleotides matching TRBD2. Looked up from germline, CDR1 is MNHEY and CDR2 is SVGAGI. Trimming took 8 bases from V and 6 from J; bases not matched to a gene: 11. CDR3 length: 15 residues. This CDR3 reads CASSGLALLLDTQYF. For the CDR3, the DNA is TGTGCCAGCTCGGGACTAGCGCTCCTCCTTGATACGCAGTATTTT.

The genes are TRBV6-6 and TRBJ1-2; D perhaps matches TRBD1 (5 bases). V was shortened by 5 bases and J by 6 bases, with 16 bases between the two germline ends. This CDR3 spans 14 amino acids. The V gene's germline CDR1 is MNHNY and CDR2 SVGAGI (reference sequence). The CDR3 DNA reads as TGTGCCAGCAGTCCGGGGGGACTGCAGAATGGCTACACCTTC. This gives the protein CASSPGGLQNGYTF.

The V gene is TRBV7-8, the J gene TRBJ2-5; D perhaps matches TRBD1 (5 bases). The CDR3 runs to 13 residues. In germline, CDR1 is SGHVS, CDR2 FQNEAQ. Trimming removed 0 bases from V and 4 bases from J, with 6 bases in between. In DNA form, the CDR3 reads TGTGCCAGCAGCTTAGCCAGGGCAGAGACCCAGTACTTC. Protein product: CASSLARAETQYF.

This rearrangement joins TRBV7-9 to TRBJ2-5, with D hard to call. V dropped 1 base and J dropped 7 bases, with 10 bases sitting between them. In germline, CDR1 is SEHNR, CDR2 FQNEAQ (reference sequence). CDR3 length: 13 amino acids. CDR3: CASSLGQSWTQYF. In nucleotides, the CDR3 is TGTGCCAGCAGCTTAGGGCAGTCGTGGACCCAGTACTTC. The whole variable domain, remainder taken from reference TRBV7-9 and TRBJ2-5, is DTGVSQNPRHKITKRGQNVTFRCDPISEHNRLYWYRQTLGQGPEFLTYFQNEAQLEKSRLLSDRFSAERPKGSFSTLEIQRTEQGDSAMYLCASSLGQSWTQYFGPGTRLLVL.

The genes are TRBV6-5 and TRBJ1-5; 7 nucleotides line up with TRBD1. Germline CDR1 is MNHEY and CDR2 is SVGAGI. V dropped 6 bases and J dropped 5; count of bases not matched to a gene: 7. The length of the CDR3 is 14 residues. CDR3 in amino acids: CASRTGSIHQPQHF. CDR3 bases: TGTGCCAGCAGGACAGGGTCTATCCATCAGCCCCAGCATTTT.

V is TRBV28 and J is TRBJ1-5; 7 nucleotides align to TRBD1. V lost 6 bases, J lost 5 bases, and 16 bases stayed unmatched. The germline V gene has CDR1 MDHEN and CDR2 SYDVKM. This CDR3 region has 17 residues. CDR3 coding DNA: TGTGCCAGCAGCCCCACCTCAGGGGGGCGATTAGATCAGCCCCAGCATTTT. It yields the protein CASSPTSGGRLDQPQHF.

This clone has just one count. The chain recombines TRBV11-2 with TRBJ1-4; perhaps TRBD1 as D (5 bases). The germline gives CDR1 SGHAT, CDR2 FQNNGV. Trimming pared 0 bases from V and 7 bases from J, leaving 9 bases between. The CDR3 spans 14 residues. The CDR3 coding sequence is TGTGCCAGCAGCTTAGACAGGGTGTCTGAAAAACTGTTTTTT. Amino acid sequence: CASSLDRVSEKLFF.

The chain couples TRBV6-5 to TRBJ1-1; 9 bases align to TRBD1. The germline V gene encodes CDR1 MNHEY and CDR2 SVGAGI. Losses at the gene ends were 6 bases for V and 3 bases for J; bases not matched to a gene: 8. The CDR3 has 15 amino acids. CDR3 loop: CASRNYRGLDTEAFF. CDR3 bases: TGTGCCAGCAGGAACTACAGGGGGCTAGACACTGAAGCTTTCTTT.

The CDR3 region is CASSPRSSGVDHEQYF. The CDR3 DNA reads as TGTGCCAGCTCACCACGCTCTAGCGGGGTAGACCACGAGCAGTACTTC. This rearrangement joins TRBV18 to TRBJ2-7; 9 bases fit TRBD2. The germline CDR1 and CDR2 sequences are KGHSH and LQKENI. V lost 1 base and J lost 5; bases outside the gene matches: 9. This CDR3 comprises 16 residues. The full variable domain, with the rest looked up from reference TRBV18 and TRBJ2-7, is NAGVMQNPRHLVRRRGQEARLRCSPMKGHSHVYWYRQLPEEGLKFMVYLQKENIIDESGMPKERFSAEFPKEGPSILRIQQVVRGDSAAYFCASSPRSSGVDHEQYFGPGTRLTVT.

The rearrangement links TRBV5-4 to TRBJ2-5; TRBD2 is a possible D gene (6 bases). The V and J ends lost 3 bases and 0 bases respectively, with 18 bases between them. This CDR3 comprises 17 residues. In germline, CDR1 is SGHNT, CDR2 YYREEE (reference sequence). The CDR3 region is CASSSVRGTSYQETQYF. CDR3 nucleotides: TGTGCCAGCAGCTCGGTCCGCGGGACCTCGTACCAAGAGACCCAGTACTTC.

This clone was recorded only once. This chain joins TRBV6-9 and TRBJ2-6, with 7 bases matching TRBD1. CDR1 is MNHGY and CDR2 is SVAAGI in the germline V gene. The length of the CDR3 is 18 residues. The junction had 11 bases not matched to a gene; V was cut back by 4 bases and J by 2 bases. The CDR3 bases are TGTGCCAGCAGTTTTCTCCGCCAGGGGGTTGCTGGGGCCAACGTCCTGACTTTC. Translating it yields CASSFLRQGVAGANVLTF.

This chain uses TRBV6-2 or TRBV6-3 with TRBJ1-6; no clear D gene. The CDR3 loop spans 12 amino acids. The germline gives CDR1 MNHEY, CDR2 SVGEGT. Trimming took off 6 bases at V and 9 bases at J, with 9 bases between the two ends. In DNA form, the CDR3 reads TGTGCCAGCAGCGGAGGGATTTCACCCCTCCACTTT. Translated: CASSGGISPLHF.

The chain links TRBV27 to TRBJ1-1; TRBD1 aligns across 9 bases. This CDR3 has 19 amino acids. J gave up 4 bases and V 4 bases, and 19 bases lay outside the gene matches. Germline CDR1 reads MNHEY; CDR2 reads SMNVEV (reference sequence). The chain's CDR3 is CASSSLKPQYRDRATEAFF. Written as DNA, the CDR3 is TGTGCCAGCAGTTCCCTCAAACCTCAATACCGGGACAGGGCCACTGAAGCTTTCTTT.

This CDR3 reads CSVTPIGTGRVSDEQFF. The CDR3 coding sequence is TGCAGCGTTACACCGATTGGGACAGGGCGAGTTTCGGATGAGCAGTTCTTC. J is TRBJ2-1 and V is TRBV29-1; 9 positions agree with TRBD1. With 5 bases clipped from V and 8 bases from J, the junction kept 19 bases outside the gene matches. Germline CDR1 and CDR2: SQVTM and ANQGSEA. This CDR3 contains 17 residues.

The CDR3 here is CASSSITGEPNYGYTF. CDR3 sequence (DNA): TGTGCCAGCAGCTCAATAACCGGAGAACCTAACTATGGCTACACCTTC. V gene TRBV7-9 combines with J gene TRBJ1-2, with no clear D. Per germline, CDR1 SEHNR and CDR2 FQNEAQ (reference sequence). The CDR3 sequence is 16 residues long. The V gene lost 4 bases and the J gene lost 0 bases, with 15 bases spanning the gap. The whole variable domain, filled in from reference TRBV7-9 and TRBJ1-2, reads DTGVSQNPRHKITKRGQNVTFRCDPISEHNRLYWYRQTLGQGPEFLTYFQNEAQLEKSRLLSDRFSAERPKGSFSTLEIQRTEQGDSAMYLCASSSITGEPNYGYTFGSGTRLTVV.

The V gene is TRBV9, the J gene TRBJ1-2; D call uncertain. CDR1 and CDR2 from the germline V gene are SGDLS and YYNGEE. This CDR3 has 15 residues. V lost 0 bases and J 0 bases, leaving 9 bases between the germline ends. CDR3 protein: CASSVGAESNYGYTF. CDR3 nucleotide sequence: TGTGCCAGCAGCGTAGGGGCAGAATCTAACTATGGCTACACCTTC.

In DNA form, the CDR3 reads TGTGCCAGCCGCACTAGCGGGATTGGTGAGCAGTTCTTC. Residues: CASRTSGIGEQFF. The rearrangement uses TRBV27 and TRBJ2-1; 10 positions agree with TRBD2. Per germline, CDR1 MNHEY and CDR2 SMNVEV (reference sequence). This CDR3 has 13 amino acids. V lost 8 bases to trimming and J lost 9 bases; unmatched junction nucleotides: 7.

The chain links TRBV3-1 (or the pseudogene TRBV3-2) to TRBJ1-1; D might be TRBD1 (6 bases). V gave up 6 bases and J gave up 5 bases, with 16 bases separating them. Per the germline V gene, CDR1 is LGHDT and CDR2 is YNNKEL (reference sequence). CDR3 length equals 14 residues. In nucleotides, the CDR3 is TGTGCCAGCAGTCCACAGGGATGGGGTACTGAAGCTTTCTTT. As protein: CASSPQGWGTEAFF.

The V call is TRBV5-4, the J call TRBJ2-5; 10 nucleotides align to TRBD1. There are 16 residues in the CDR3. Germline CDR1 is SGHNT and CDR2 is YYREEE (reference sequence). The J segment lost 2 bases and the V segment lost 1 base, leaving 5 bases of the junction unmatched. This CDR3 is CASSLSAGQGQETQYF. DNA for the CDR3: TGTGCCAGCAGCTTGAGTGCGGGACAGGGGCAAGAGACCCAGTACTTC.

CDR3 sequence: CASSSLTGDEQYF. For the CDR3, the DNA is TGCGCCAGCAGCTCCTTGACAGGGGACGAGCAGTACTTC. The V and J genes are TRBV5-1 and TRBJ2-7; 8 positions agree with TRBD1. Germline V gene lookup returns CDR1 SGHRS and CDR2 YFSETQ. The CDR3 sequence is 13 residues long. Unmatched junction bases numbered 4, after V lost 3 bases and J lost 5 bases.